One sample yielded the 28 T cell receptor beta chains listed below, sequenced in a study of Tregs in tolerant kidney transplant recipients. Generated by immunoSEQ multiplex PCR, the TCRdb table keeps only in-frame clones and is missing some. This listing includes about 30,000 clones. This material consisted of CD8+ T cells from blood, taken before the transplant. The receptors derive from a human donor who received a combined kidney and bone marrow transplant.

CDR3: CASSEETGRPLHF. CDR3 DNA (partial): TGTGCCAGCAGTGAAGAGACAGGGCGACCC. The chain joins TRBV2 to TRBJ1-6, with 7 bases fitting TRBD1. The read finishes 3 residues shy of the CDR3 end, and the germline J gene is used to complete it. Germline CDR1 reads SNHLY; CDR2 reads FYNNEI. The V segment lost 1 base and the J segment 12 bases; nucleotides outside the gene matches: 3. The CDR3 runs 13 residues.

Details on this clone: The read falls 3 residues short of the CDR3 end, and the missing part is taken from the germline J gene. V and J are TRBV7-6 and TRBJ2-2, with TRBD2 as a possible D gene (5 bases). V shed 1 base and J shed 3 bases, with 15 bases lying between them. Germline V gene data show CDR1 as SGHVS and CDR2 as FNYEAQ. The CDR3 length is 17 residues. The sequenced CDR3 bases are TGTGCCAGCAGCTTAGTTAGCGAGGGTCTGGACACCGGGGAG. Its translation is CASSLVSEGLDTGE. The CDR3 in full is CASSLVSEGLDTGELFF.

On this clone: The CDR3 end falls 3 residues outside the read, so it is completed with the germline J gene. The rearrangement joins TRBV16 to TRBJ1-1; 9 nucleotides line up with TRBD1. Germline V CDR1 and CDR2: KGHSY, FQNENV. The CDR3 spans 16 residues. Incomplete CDR3 DNA: TGTGCCAGCAGCCCCAGCCGGGACAGGGCGGTTGTAGGA. Translated, it gives CASSPSRDRAVVG. The CDR3 in its entirety is CASSPSRDRAVVGAFF.

About this clone itself: The CDR3 goes on 3 residues after the read ends, and that part is filled in from the germline J gene. V usage is TRBV20-1 and J usage is TRBJ2-1; tentatively, D is TRBD1 (6 bases). CDR3 length: 15 residues. Trimming cost V 2 bases and J 2 bases, with 13 bases left between them. The germline V gene encodes CDR1 DFQATT and CDR2 SNEGSKA (reference sequence). The CDR3 region is CSARKAGDPYNEQFF. The sequenced CDR3 bases are TGCAGTGCTAGAAAGGCAGGGGACCCCTACAATGAG.

Regarding this clone: The read falls 3 residues short of the CDR3 end, and the missing part is taken from the germline J gene. The chain is built from TRBV6-2 or TRBV6-3 and TRBJ1-5; 12 nucleotides align to TRBD1. The germline V gene encodes CDR1 MNHEY and CDR2 SVGEGT. The CDR3 runs to 17 residues. The junction had 9 bases not matched to a gene; V was cut back by 8 bases and J by 1 base. CDR3 DNA, as far as it was read: TGTGCCAGCTCCGGGACAGGGGGCCCTCTAAGCAATCAGCCC. This gives the protein CASSGTGGPLSNQP. The CDR3 as a whole reads CASSGTGGPLSNQPQHF.

CDR3 DNA (partial): TGTGCCTGGAGTGCACTTCAGGCCTACGAG. Its translation is CAWSALQAYE. The full CDR3 protein reads CAWSALQAYEQYF. This chain connects TRBV30 to TRBJ2-7; D not resolved. The sequenced fragment ends 3 residues before the CDR3 boundary, so the rest is inferred from the germline J gene. Germline assignment: CDR1 GTSNPN and CDR2 SVGIG (reference sequence). CDR3 size: 13 residues. Trimming cost V 1 base and J 2 bases, with 9 bases left between them.

As concerns this clone: The sequenced fragment ends 3 residues before the CDR3 boundary, so the rest is inferred from the germline J gene. The V call is TRBV19, the J call TRBJ2-7; 10 bases map to TRBD1. The CDR3 extends over 14 amino acids. Germline V gene sequence: CDR1 LNHDA, CDR2 SQIVND (reference sequence). V trimming: 4 bases; J trimming: 4 bases; junction bases outside the gene matches: 4. This chain's CDR3 is CASSTGTGVYEQYF. The sequenced CDR3 bases are TGTGCCAGTAGTACGGGGACAGGGGTATACGAG.

Concerning this clone: The CDR3 is cut off 3 residues early in the read; its end comes from the germline J gene. The chain combines TRBV19 with TRBJ2-1; a weak D match, TRBD2 (6 bases). Germline V gives CDR1 LNHDA, CDR2 SQIVND (reference sequence). This CDR3 has 13 residues. With 2 bases removed from V and 6 bases from J, the gap between germline ends came to 8 bases. The CDR3 bases that were read are TGTGCCAGTAGTATACCCGGGGGCAATGAG. This codes for CASSIPGGNE. From start to end, the CDR3 is CASSIPGGNEQFF.

As to this clone: Sequencing ends 3 residues short of the CDR3 end; the germline J gene provides the rest. The chain couples TRBV29-1 to TRBJ2-1; weak D call: TRBD1 (6 bases). The V end lost 1 base, the J end lost 5 bases, and 12 bases lay between the germline ends. The CDR3 is 14 amino acids. CDR1 and CDR2 from the germline V gene are SQVTM and ANQGSEA. The CDR3 DNA, read in part, is TGCAGCGTTGAAGGTACAGGGACGGACAATGAG. Residues: CSVEGTGTDNE. The CDR3 reads in full as CSVEGTGTDNEQFF.

This CDR3 reads CASSSTRGTPYGYTF. Partial CDR3 DNA: TGTGCCAGCAGCTCCACCAGGGGTACCCCTTATGGC. The rearrangement uses TRBV7-2 and TRBJ1-2; possible D gene TRBD1, 6 bases. The CDR3 is cut off 3 residues early in the read; its end comes from the germline J gene. V was pared by 4 bases and J by 5 bases, with 17 bases between. CDR1 is SGHTA and CDR2 is FQGNSA in the germline V gene. The CDR3 extends over 15 amino acids.

Points on this clone: The read ends 3 residues shy of where the CDR3 ends; the end is completed using the germline J gene. The chain employs TRBV6-1 and TRBJ2-2; 7 nucleotides line up with TRBD1. V lost 2 bases and J lost 4; bases outside the gene matches: 7. Germline V gene lookup returns CDR1 MNHNS and CDR2 SASEGT. This CDR3 spans 16 amino acids. Partial CDR3 DNA: TGTGCCAGCAGTGAACTATCGGCAGGGGGCACCGGGGAG. This sequence encodes CASSELSAGGTGE. The full CDR3 protein reads CASSELSAGGTGELFF.

As regards this clone: The sequenced fragment ends 3 residues before the CDR3 boundary, so the rest is inferred from the germline J gene. The V gene is TRBV14, the J gene TRBJ2-7; TRBD2 aligns across 13 bases. The J segment lost 4 bases and the V segment lost 7 bases, leaving 7 bases of the junction unmatched. From germline, CDR1 is SGHDN and CDR2 FVKESK. This CDR3 is 15 amino acids long. This CDR3 reads CASTVRLAGGYEQYF. The sequenced CDR3 bases are TGTGCCAGCACTGTGAGACTAGCGGGAGGATACGAG.

A note on this clone: The read is 3 residues too short to cover the CDR3 end, so that end is filled in from the germline J gene. The chain joins TRBV6-1 to TRBJ1-2; D remains unclear. The CDR3 sequence is 17 residues long. Trimming removed 0 bases at V and 0 bases at J, with 14 bases between. CDR1 MNHNS and CDR2 SASEGT come from the germline V gene. The CDR3 loop reads CASSEAGWAGTNYGYTF. The covered CDR3 bases are TGTGCCAGCAGTGAAGCAGGGTGGGCAGGCACTAACTATGGC.

The CDR3 loop reads CASSQGIQGRSYEQYF. The CDR3 DNA, read in part, is TGTGCCAGCAGCCAAGGGATACAGGGCAGGTCCTACGAG. This rearrangement joins TRBV14 to TRBJ2-7, with D perhaps matching TRBD1 (6 bases). The CDR3 end is not reached by the read, which stops 3 residues before it; the germline J gene fills it in. Looked up from germline, CDR1 is SGHDN and CDR2 is FVKESK. V was cut by 1 base and J by 1 base, with 14 bases left in between. CDR3 length: 16 residues. The variable domain in full, with the rest retrieved from reference TRBV14 and TRBJ2-7, is EAGVTQFPSHSVIEKGQTVTLRCDPISGHDNLYWYRRVMGKEIKFLLHFVKESKQDESGMPNNRFLAERTGGTYSTLKVQPAELEDSGVYFCASSQGIQGRSYEQYFGPGTRLTVT.

With respect to this clone: Sequence at one end of the junction differs from germline and may be a read error. The read ends 3 residues before the CDR3 terminus; that terminus is restored from the germline J gene. This chain links TRBV20-1 with TRBJ1-2; D perhaps matches TRBD1 (5 bases). Germline V lookup: CDR1 DFQATT, CDR2 SNEGSKA (reference sequence). The CDR3 length is 15 residues. CDR3 bases read: TGCAGTGCTAGAGACGTTCTTGGGACTAAGTATGGC. This codes for CSARDVLGTKYG. In full, the CDR3 reads CSARDVLGTKYGYTF.

Of note for this clone: The CDR3 goes on 3 residues after the read ends, and that part is filled in from the germline J gene. J is TRBJ2-3 and V is TRBV7-2; no clear D. The germline V gene encodes CDR1 SGHTA and CDR2 FQGNSA. The CDR3 is 12 residues long. V lost 3 bases and J lost 4, with 5 bases in between. Here the CDR3 reads CASSFPADTQYF. Partial CDR3 DNA: TGTGCCAGCAGCTTCCCCGCAGATACG.

As regards this clone: Read sequence stops 3 residues before the CDR3 end, and the germline J gene provides the missing end. The genes are TRBV2 and TRBJ2-7; 7 nucleotides agree with TRBD1. CDR1 is SNHLY, CDR2 FYNNEI, per germline. Losses at the gene ends were 10 bases for V and 6 bases for J; bases not matched to a gene: 6. There are 11 residues in the CDR3. This CDR3 reads CAITDRVEQYF. The sequenced CDR3 bases are TGTGCCATTACCGACAGGGTCGAG.

Points on this clone: Read coverage stops 3 residues before the CDR3 terminus; the germline J gene supplies the remainder. This chain uses TRBV2 with TRBJ2-5; TRBD2 might be the D (6 bases). The CDR3 length is 17 residues. The V gene lost 5 bases and the J gene lost 4 bases, with 23 bases spanning the gap. Germline V lookup: CDR1 SNHLY, CDR2 FYNNEI. The DNA read from the CDR3 is TGTGCCAGCAGTACTAGTGGAGGGTGGGAACCCGGAGAGACC. It encodes CASSTSGGWEPGET. The CDR3 in full is CASSTSGGWEPGETQYF. The full variable domain, rest sourced from reference TRBV2 and TRBJ2-5, is EPEVTQTPSHQVTQMGQEVILRCVPISNHLYFYWYRQILGQKVEFLVSFYNNEISEKSEIFDDQFSVERPDGSNFTLKIRSTKLEDSAMYFCASSTSGGWEPGETQYFGPGTRLLVL.

About this clone itself: The CDR3 extends 3 residues past the end of the read, so its final part is completed from the germline J gene. The V and J genes are TRBV10-3 and TRBJ2-2; weak D call: TRBD1 (6 bases). The length of the CDR3 is 19 residues. Looked up from germline, CDR1 is ENHRY and CDR2 is SYGVKD. Trimming took 2 bases from V and 7 from J, leaving 26 bases between them. The CDR3 reads CAISETGTMADLGVGELFF. The CDR3 bases that were read are TGTGCCATCAGTGAGACAGGGACCATGGCCGACTTGGGGGTCGGGGAG.

As to this clone: The CDR3 goes on 3 residues after the read ends, and that part is filled in from the germline J gene. The rearrangement links TRBV6-1 to TRBJ1-1, with 9 positions matching TRBD1. This CDR3 has 14 residues. Germline V gene data show CDR1 as MNHNS and CDR2 as SASEGT. The V segment lost 6 bases and the J segment 5 bases; nucleotides outside the gene matches: 7. The CDR3 sequence is CASSEYRGRTEAFF. Partial CDR3 DNA: TGTGCCAGCAGCGAATACAGGGGGCGGACTGAA.

Points on this clone: The CDR3 is cut off 3 residues early in the read; its end comes from the germline J gene. This sequence joins TRBV7-9 and TRBJ1-5; 10 bases are shared with TRBD1. This CDR3 region has 15 residues. From germline, CDR1 is SEHNR and CDR2 FQNEAQ (reference sequence). The V segment lost 5 bases and the J segment 6 bases; nucleotides outside the gene matches: 7. The CDR3 DNA, read in part, is TGTGCCAGCAGCCCCCCGGGACAGGGGTTTCAGCCC. Translating it yields CASSPPGQGFQP. The CDR3, in full, reads CASSPPGQGFQPQHF.

About this clone: The read ends 3 residues early relative to the CDR3; the germline J gene fills the gap. The chain carries TRBV19 and TRBJ2-3, with TRBD1 matching 9 bases. This CDR3 contains 16 residues. Looked up from germline, CDR1 is LNHDA and CDR2 is SQIVND (reference sequence). The junction had 8 bases not matched to a gene; V was cut back by 5 bases and J by 2 bases. CDR3 bases read: TGTGCCAGTAGTGACCCCGGGACAGGGTTCACAGATACG. Protein: CASSDPGTGFTDT. The CDR3, in full, reads CASSDPGTGFTDTQYF.

About this clone: The missing CDR3 end, 3 residues past where the read stops, is filled in from the germline J gene. The chain is built from TRBV5-1 and TRBJ2-5; 16 nucleotides align to TRBD2. The CDR3 extends over 17 amino acids. Germline V gene data show CDR1 as SGHRS and CDR2 as YFSETQ. Trimming at V came to 4 bases and at J to 5 bases, leaving 8 bases not matched to a gene. The CDR3 bases that were read are TGCGCCAGCAGCAAAGGACCGGGACTAGCGGGAGGGGAGACC. This translates into CASSKGPGLAGGET. The entire CDR3 sequence reads CASSKGPGLAGGETQYF. Using reference TRBV5-1 and TRBJ2-5 for the parts outside the CDR3, the full variable domain is KAGVTQTPRYLIKTRGQQVTLSCSPISGHRSVSWYQQTPGQGLQFLFEYFSETQRNKGNFPGRFSGRQFSNSRSEMNVSTLELGDSALYLCASSKGPGLAGGETQYFGPGTRLLVL.

On this clone itself: The CDR3 is cut off 3 residues early in the read; its end comes from the germline J gene. V usage is TRBV29-1 and J usage is TRBJ1-1; TRBD1 might be the D (5 bases). Germline CDR1 SQVTM, CDR2 ANQGSEA. V was shortened by 0 bases and J by 4 bases, with 12 bases between the two germline ends. The CDR3 is 14 residues long. The sequenced CDR3 bases are TGCAGCGTTGAAGATCGTGGGGGGTCCACTGAA. Encoded protein: CSVEDRGGSTE. From start to end, the CDR3 is CSVEDRGGSTEAFF.

Details on this clone: Sequencing ends 3 residues short of the CDR3 end; the germline J gene provides the rest. J is TRBJ2-2 and V is TRBV13; D possibly corresponds to TRBD1 (5 bases). CDR1 and CDR2 from the germline V gene are PRHDT and FYEKMQ (reference sequence). CDR3 length: 16 amino acids. V was cut by 1 base and J by 1 base, with 10 bases left in between. The DNA read from the CDR3 is TGTGCCAGCAGCTTAGAGGGGAATAAGAACACCGGGGAG. Translating it yields CASSLEGNKNTGE. The whole CDR3 protein is CASSLEGNKNTGELFF.

Note on this clone: The CDR3 end is not reached by the read, which stops 3 residues before it; the germline J gene fills it in. V is TRBV19 and J is TRBJ2-1; 7 bases match TRBD2. Germline-derived CDR1 and CDR2 are LNHDA and SQIVND (reference sequence). This CDR3 has 14 residues. V shed 8 bases and J 5 bases; nucleotides not matched to a gene: 9. The part of the CDR3 DNA that was read is TGTGCCAGTGAACCGGGAGCGGGGCACAATGAG. This sequence encodes CASEPGAGHNE. The full CDR3 reads CASEPGAGHNEQFF. Full variable domain (rest looked up from reference TRBV19 and TRBJ2-1): DGGITQSPKYLFRKEGQNVTLSCEQNLNHDAMYWYRQDPGQGLRLIYYSQIVNDFQKGDIAEGYSVSREKKESFPLTVTSAQKNPTAFYLCASEPGAGHNEQFFGPGTRLTVL.

With respect to this clone: The read comes to an end 3 residues before the CDR3 does, leaving the germline J gene to fill in the end. The chain joins TRBV11-1 to TRBJ2-1, with D perhaps TRBD2 (6 bases). V lost 7 bases to trimming and J lost 4 bases, with 11 bases between them. Germline-derived CDR1 and CDR2 are SGHAT and FQDESV (reference sequence). This CDR3 region has 13 residues. The CDR3 here is CASKGSGYNEQFF. Partial CDR3 DNA: TGTGCCAGCAAAGGTAGCGGATACAATGAG.

This CDR3 is CASSYVSASGRGEQYF. Partial CDR3 DNA: TGTGCCAGCAGTTACGTTTCGGCTAGCGGGAGAGGCGAG. The chain recombines TRBV6-2 or TRBV6-3 with TRBJ2-7; 10 bases agree with TRBD2. The read is 3 residues too short to cover the CDR3 end, so that end is filled in from the germline J gene. The CDR3 consists of 16 residues. Germline CDR1 is MNHEY and CDR2 is SVGEGT. V gave up 2 bases and J gave up 6 bases; unmatched junction bases: 10.